This TCR beta chain was captured by sequencing in a study of beta chain features in type 1 diabetes. As for the study in general: Age, gender, cell numbers and subset yield matched between patients and controls. Study outcomes and limitations: Type 1 diabetes patients had moderately but significantly shorter TCRB CDR3s in all four CD4+ subsets. Lower insertion and higher deletion counts appeared at VDJ junctions in type 1 diabetes patients.

Investigators reverse transcribed all isolated RNA, so they sequenced expressed TCRB transcripts. Naive, central memory and regulatory T cell samples yielded roughly 3.5 million reads on average. Assay used: immunoSEQ multiplex PCR; TCRdb lists only in-frame clones, some missing. The table has 600,000 or so clones, roughly an eighth seen once. This clone was detected only a few times. What it binds is not known. The CDR3 covers 13 residues. Germline CDR1 reads LNHNV; CDR2 reads YYDKDF (reference sequence). Trimming removed 5 bases from V and 7 bases from J, with 14 bases in between. It was via CD45RO/CCR7/CD25/CD127/CD95/CD27 that CD4+ naive, central memory, regulatory and stem cell-like memory cells were sorted.

The sequenced material came from naive CD4+ T cells from blood. The TCR originated in a man younger than 35 with type 1 diabetes. The rearrangement joins TRBV15 to TRBJ1-1; maybe TRBD1 (5 bases). The CDR3 loop is CATSSRDGGEAFF. The CDR3 DNA follows: TGTGCCACCAGCTCACGGGACGGTGGTGAAGCTTTCTTT.